This paragraph reports one TCR beta chain. Its target antigen remains unknown. Per-nucleotide qualities are absent, and no much larger clonotype sits a single base away. Looking up the germline V gene (reference sequence) yields CDR1 MNHEY and CDR2 SMNVEV. Spanning cysteine to phenylalanine, the CDR3 consists of 12 amino acids. Of all the DNA, just the CDR3 is kept, 36 bases in frame from base 1. The germline ends are 6 bases apart after V is trimmed by 3 bases and J by 5 bases. This sample stems from a study of beta chain features in type 1 diabetes (dated 2018 in TCRdb). Concerning the study at large: Mean age, gender distribution, total cell number and subset yield did not differ between patients and healthy donors. Naive and central memory subsets were obtained from all 30 or so donors, but regulatory and stem cell-like memory subsets were isolated from only 8 patients and roughly eight healthy donors. A total of about 100,000,000 sorted cells were examined across all samples, and RNA yield correlated strongly with the number of cells per subset. The study compared TCRB repertoires of sorted circulating CD4+ T cell subsets between recently diagnosed type 1 diabetes patients and matched healthy donors. The research as a whole found: Because cDNA was sequenced instead of genomic DNA, highly expressing activated cells could be over-represented, though the groups showed no difference in activation or CD3 levels. Type 1 diabetes patients showed a moderate but significant shortening of TCRB CDR3 length in all four CD4+ subsets. Naive, central memory and regulatory TCRB repertoires appeared to be more alike among patients than among healthy donors. Fewer insertions and more nucleotide deletions at VDJ recombination sites were observed in patients with type 1 diabetes, implying thymic rearrangement abnormalities. Shorter templates might be favored by PCR, yet because patient and control samples were amplified and corrected together, any such skew would affect both groups equally. Only small numbers of individuals were included in the HLA sub-analyses, which left unresolved whether HLA type had any influence on TCRB rearrangement.

Each donor gave one peripheral blood draw, around 0.12 L on average, collected into heparinised tubes. Naive, central memory, regulatory and stem cell-like memory CD4+ T cells were sorted on a BD FACSAria II using a panel including CD45RO, CCR7, CD25, CD127, CD95 and CD27. A purity above 95% was achieved for all sorted populations. PBMCs were separated immediately by Lymphoprep density gradient centrifugation and were stained directly, without being cultured. To minimize batch effects, samples were stained and sorted in pairs, one healthy donor with one patient per experiment. The entire isolated RNA was reverse transcribed using the High Capacity cDNA Reverse Transcription Kit, and thus expressed TCRB transcripts were sequenced. Deep immunoSEQ sequencing was applied to naive, central memory and regulatory T cell samples, giving an average of around 3.4 million total reads per sample. Sorted cells were lysed in RLT buffer and RNA was extracted with DNase-treated RNeasy Micro or Mini kits, depending on cell number. Each cell subset was processed on its own to prevent cross-contamination, while patient and healthy donor samples were processed together. Using the immunoSEQ multiplex PCR, TCRB sequences were amplified from cDNA into 87-bp fragments spanning the CDR3 region. Sequencing of the amplicons was performed on the Illumina HiSeq platform. Concerning the study's data processing: Synthetic template baselines were used to correct PCR bias computationally, reads within Hamming distance 2 were collapsed together, and singletons that could not be merged were discarded. Reads were aligned against IMGT to assign V, D and J genes, CDR3 length and insertions or deletions at six rearrangement sites. Within each subset, clonotype counts were normalized to sorted cell number, and only after that were true diversity and Gini coefficients computed with the tcR R package. The overlap coefficient, calculated on TCRB nucleotide sequences, was used to quantify repertoire sharing. Out-of-frame TCRB sequences from naive cells were analyzed to stand in for the pre-selection repertoire. TCRdb limited this immuneACCESS table to in-frame rearrangements with V and J called. A share of clones is missing; checked studies link under half to unresolved V genes, and the rest is unexplained. V and J calls and clone size are those listed in that table; D and trimming were worked out from the DNA. The sample has 350,000 to 450,000 clones on record, roughly 14% of them singletons. The ten largest clones add up to roughly 0.04% of the sample.

Sample: naive CD4+ T cells from blood. The sample's cell subset or site, from its label and the paper: true naive CD4+ T cells. The sequence links TRBV27 to TRBJ2-3, with the D gene not confidently named. This receptor was identified in a man younger than 40 in good health. Read as DNA, the sequence is TGTGCCAGCAGTTTTCGCGGAGATACGCAGTATTTT. Its translation reads: CASSFRGDTQYF.